A selection of T cell receptor beta chains follows, all from one sample in a study of blood T cell repertoires in COVID-19. Assay used: immunoSEQ multiplex PCR; TCRdb lists only in-frame clones, some missing. The table lists 250,000 to 300,000 clones, around 86% of them singletons. The specimen sequenced was peripheral blood. The receptors shown here come from a woman aged 40 to 50 who had recovered from COVID-19. The CDR3 runs from the conserved cysteine through the conserved F or W. The D gene is left open where the match is weak. Where a row states a size, it is once, few, many or the class of an expanded clone; other rows omit it.

J gene	clone size	V gene	D gene	CDR3 protein	CDR3 DNA
TRBJ1-5	-	TRBV7-9	TRBD1	CASSSSDRGSNQPQHF	TGTGCCAGCAGCTCATCCGACAGGGGCAGCAATCAGCCCCAGCATTTT
TRBJ2-7	-	TRBV6-5	-	CASNGANYEQYF	TGTGCCAGCAACGGAGCGAACTACGAGCAGTACTTC
TRBJ1-5	-	TRBV6-5	-	CASSPGVNSNQPQHF	TGTGCCAGCAGTCCGGGAGTGAATAGCAATCAGCCCCAGCATTTT
TRBJ2-7	-	TRBV7-9	-	CASRTNFPRSEQYF	TGTGCCAGCAGGACCAATTTCCCTAGATCCGAGCAGTACTTC
TRBJ2-5	-	TRBV2	-	CASEYGGTQYF	TGTGCCAGCGAATACGGTGGGACCCAGTACTTC
TRBJ2-2	-	TRBV5-6	-	CASSLYSSGHTGELFF	TGTGCCAGCAGCTTGTATTCGAGCGGTCACACCGGGGAGCTGTTTTTT
TRBJ2-1	-	TRBV18	TRBD1	CASSPPGQGAGNEQFF	TGTGCCAGCTCACCACCTGGCCAGGGGGCCGGCAATGAGCAGTTCTTC
TRBJ2-5	-	TRBV5-6	TRBD1	CEAHRGETQYF	TGCGAGGCGCACAGGGGGGAGACCCAGTACTTC
TRBJ1-5	-	TRBV4-1	-	CASSQDGGGNQPQHF	TGCGCCAGCAGCCAAGATGGAGGTGGCAATCAGCCCCAGCATTTT
TRBJ2-1	-	TRBV24-1	TRBD2	CATGSSGKNNEQFF	TGTGCCACCGGCAGTAGCGGGAAAAACAATGAGCAGTTCTTC
TRBJ1-1	few	TRBV5-1	TRBD1	CASSWGQGLNTEAFF	TGCGCCAGCAGCTGGGGACAGGGCCTGAACACTGAAGCTTTCTTT
TRBJ2-3	-	TRBV11-3	-	CASSLAASPDTDTQYF	TGTGCCAGCAGCTTAGCGGCTAGCCCTGATACAGATACGCAGTATTTT
TRBJ2-7	few	TRBV19	TRBD1	CASKGLTGDRNEQYF	TGTGCCAGTAAGGGGTTGACAGGGGATCGGAACGAGCAGTACTTC
TRBJ2-7	-	TRBV27	-	CASSFGQVYEQYF	TGTGCCAGCAGTTTTGGGCAGGTTTACGAGCAGTACTTC
TRBJ2-1	once	TRBV5-4	-	CASSSGTHNEQFF	TGTGCCAGCAGCTCCGGGACTCACAATGAGCAGTTCTTC
TRBJ2-7	-	TRBV20-1	-	CSASHLLADYEQYF	TGCAGTGCTAGTCACCTCCTAGCTGACTACGAGCAGTACTTC
TRBJ2-7	-	TRBV18	TRBD1	CASSPVPGQTSYEQYF	TGTGCCAGCTCACCAGTACCGGGACAGACGTCCTACGAGCAGTACTTC
TRBJ2-1	-	TRBV3-1/TRBV3-2	TRBD1	CASSQDGTGWANEQFF	TGTGCCAGCAGCCAAGACGGGACAGGGTGGGCCAATGAGCAGTTCTTC
TRBJ2-1	-	TRBV28	-	CASSSYDEQFF	TGTGCCAGCAGCTCGTATGATGAGCAGTTCTTC
TRBJ1-5	few	TRBV19	TRBD1	CASSRNSGTGVGNQPQHF	TGTGCCAGTAGTCGAAATAGTGGGACAGGGGTTGGCAATCAGCCCCAGCATTTT
TRBJ1-5	-	TRBV12-3/TRBV12-4	-	CASSFKPQPQHF	TGTGCCAGCAGTTTTAAGCCTCAGCCCCAGCATTTT
TRBJ2-1	-	TRBV12-3/TRBV12-4	TRBD2	CASRLAEDNEQFF	TGTGCCAGCAGACTAGCGGAGGACAATGAGCAGTTCTTC
TRBJ2-3	-	TRBV7-2	-	CASSRGGNTDTQYF	TGTGCCAGCAGCCGCGGCGGGAACACAGATACGCAGTATTTT
TRBJ2-5	-	TRBV5-4	-	CATSLAGLQETQYF	TGTGCCACCTCTCTTGCGGGGCTACAAGAGACCCAGTACTTC
TRBJ1-1	once	TRBV27	-	CASRAGGGRIGTEAFF	TGTGCCAGCAGGGCCGGCGGGGGTCGGATCGGGACTGAAGCTTTCTTT
TRBJ1-5	once	TRBV28	-	CASREGRGNQPQHF	TGTGCCAGCCGGGAGGGGAGGGGAAATCAGCCCCAGCATTTT